The 28 T cell receptor beta chains in this list originate from one sample, sequenced in a study of CD8+ T cells in alopecia areata. After isolation, RNA underwent reverse transcription to generate cDNA as the sequencing template. Measured with immunoSEQ multiplex PCR; TCRdb has only the in-frame clones, and not every one. The top ten hold approximately 2% of the sample, which has approximately 300,000 clones, nearly 60% seen once. The treatment was: oral pan-JAK inhibitor, 5-10 mg twice daily. The sample was CD4+ T cells sorted from blood, taken at week 24, from a patient treated with tofacitinib. The receptors come from a human donor with alopecia areata.

The table lists this clone with a few counts. The rearrangement joins TRBV19 to TRBJ1-5; the match to TRBD1 covers 8 bases. CDR1 is LNHDA, CDR2 SQIVND, per germline (reference sequence). The length of the CDR3 is 13 residues. J was trimmed by 3 bases and V by 8 bases; bases with no gene match: 3. The CDR3 sequence is CASGDRLNQPQHF. The DNA for the CDR3 is TGTGCCAGTGGGGACAGGCTCAATCAGCCCCAGCATTTT.

The chain couples TRBV7-2 to TRBJ1-4; 7 nucleotides align to TRBD1. The CDR3 has 15 amino acids. Germline lookup yields CDR1 SGHTA and CDR2 FQGNSA. Trimming at V came to 3 bases and at J to 7 bases, leaving 8 bases not matched to a gene. The CDR3 DNA reads TGTGCCAGCAGCTTTGAGACAGGGTTCGGTGAAAAACTGTTTTTT. It encodes CASSFETGFGEKLFF.

This chain joins TRBV30 and TRBJ2-1, with D possibly matching TRBD1 (6 bases). V lost 2 bases to trimming and J lost 14 bases, with 13 bases between them. Germline V gene data show CDR1 as GTSNPN and CDR2 as SVGIG (reference sequence). The CDR3 runs 11 residues. The chain's CDR3 is CAWSPRGQEFF. The CDR3 DNA is TGTGCCTGGAGTCCCAGGGGTCAGGAGTTCTTC.

This chain joins TRBV29-1 and TRBJ1-5, with TRBD1 matching 10 bases. Looked up from germline, CDR1 is SQVTM and CDR2 is ANQGSEA. With V trimmed by 6 bases and J by 3 bases, 2 bases remained unmatched. The CDR3 extends over 13 amino acids. The CDR3 DNA reads TGCAGCGTCGGGACAGGGGACAATCAGCCCCAGCATTTT. It yields the protein CSVGTGDNQPQHF.

The chain recombines TRBV15 with TRBJ1-1, with D possibly TRBD1 on 5 matching bases. Germline CDR1 reads LNHNV; CDR2 reads YYDKDF (reference sequence). The length of the CDR3 is 13 residues. Trimming stripped 9 bases from V and 0 bases from J, with 11 bases between. Here the CDR3 DNA reads TGTGCCACGGATCAGGGCGTGAACACTGAAGCTTTCTTT. Protein: CATDQGVNTEAFF. The complete variable domain, with remaining parts taken from reference TRBV15 and TRBJ1-1, reads DAMVIQNPRYQVTQFGKPVTLSCSQTLNHNVMYWYQQKSSQAPKLLFHYYDKDFNNEADTPDNFQSRRPNTSFCFLDIRSPGLGDTAMYLCATDQGVNTEAFFGQGTRLTVV.

This chain uses TRBV28 with TRBJ2-6, with no clear D. The CDR3 has 15 amino acids. Per the germline V gene, CDR1 is MDHEN and CDR2 is SYDVKM. CDR3 DNA: TGTGCTGCGGACGGTACTTACTCTGGGGCCAACGTCCTGACTTTC. Amino acid sequence: CAADGTYSGANVLTF. The full variable domain, rest sourced from reference TRBV28 and TRBJ2-6, is DVKVTQSSRYLVKRTGEKVFLECVQDMDHENMFWYRQDPGLGLRLIYFSYDVKMKEKGDIPEGYSVSREKKERFSLILESASTNQTSMYLCAADGTYSGANVLTFGAGSRLTVL.

This rearrangement joins TRBV27 to TRBJ1-1; 10 bases agree with TRBD1. This CDR3 is 15 amino acids long. Germline CDR1 reads MNHEY; CDR2 reads SMNVEV (reference sequence). The V gene end was trimmed by 5 bases and the J gene end by 4 bases; junction bases not matched to a gene: 7. CDR3 bases: TGTGCCAGCAGTAACCCGGACAGGGGGTCCACTGAAGCTTTCTTT. Translation gives CASSNPDRGSTEAFF.

The chain couples TRBV5-1 to TRBJ2-3; D is unresolved. Germline V gene sequence: CDR1 SGHRS, CDR2 YFSETQ. V lost 4 bases to trimming and J lost 5 bases, with 17 bases between them. The CDR3 contains 15 residues. CDR3 nucleotide sequence: TGCGCCAGCAGCAAGGTGACCGCAGTTGGAGATACGCAGTATTTT. Encoded protein: CASSKVTAVGDTQYF.

The rearrangement joins TRBV7-2 to TRBJ2-5; D is unclear. Germline V lookup: CDR1 SGHTA, CDR2 FQGNSA. This CDR3 has 11 residues. Trimming shortened V by 6 bases and J by 2 bases, and 4 bases separated the two germline ends. The CDR3 reads CASSEQETQYF. The CDR3 DNA reads as TGTGCCAGCAGTGAACAAGAGACCCAGTACTTC.

The chain has TRBV2 and TRBJ2-1; 10 bases are shared with TRBD2. Trimming cost V 6 bases and J 0 bases; bases outside gene matches: 5. CDR1 and CDR2 from the germline V gene are SNHLY and FYNNEI. The CDR3 has 16 amino acids. CDR3 DNA: TGTGCCAGCAGGGTCAGCGGGGGGGACTCCTACAATGAGCAGTTCTTC. Translating gives CASRVSGGDSYNEQFF.

This sequence joins TRBV15 and TRBJ1-2; D is ambiguous. In germline, CDR1 is LNHNV, CDR2 YYDKDF (reference sequence). The CDR3 covers 16 residues. V lost 1 base to trimming and J lost 0 bases, with 12 bases between them. CDR3 region: CATSRGLGSSNYGYTF. CDR3 bases: TGTGCCACCAGCAGAGGACTTGGGTCTTCTAACTATGGCTACACCTTC. Looking up the rest from reference TRBV15 and TRBJ1-2 gives the full variable domain: DAMVIQNPRYQVTQFGKPVTLSCSQTLNHNVMYWYQQKSSQAPKLLFHYYDKDFNNEADTPDNFQSRRPNTSFCFLDIRSPGLGDTAMYLCATSRGLGSSNYGYTFGSGTRLTVV.

The chain carries TRBV5-8 and TRBJ2-5; 8 nucleotides match TRBD1. Per the germline V gene, CDR1 is SGHTS and CDR2 is YDEGEE. The CDR3 has 13 residues. Losses at the gene ends were 2 bases for V and 5 bases for J; bases not matched to a gene: 2. This chain's CDR3 is CASSFRDRETQYF. The CDR3 nucleotides are TGTGCCAGCAGCTTCCGGGACAGGGAGACCCAGTACTTC.

CDR3 sequence (DNA): TGTGCCAGCTCACCACCTGCGCAGCAAGAGACCCAGTACTTC. This codes for CASSPPAQQETQYF. The J gene is TRBJ2-5, the V gene TRBV18, with D unclear. The CDR3 covers 14 residues. Per the germline V gene, CDR1 is KGHSH and CDR2 is LQKENI. The V end was cut by 0 bases, the J end by 2 bases, with 7 bases between.

The chain has TRBV29-1 and TRBJ1-1, with 7 bases identical to TRBD1. V was clipped by 7 bases and J by 4 bases; unmatched bases: 9. Germline V gene sequence: CDR1 SQVTM, CDR2 ANQGSEA. The CDR3 covers 13 residues. CDR3 DNA: TGCAGCGGCGACAGGGCAATGGCCACTGAAGCTTTCTTT. Protein: CSGDRAMATEAFF.

V gene TRBV18 combines with J gene TRBJ2-7, with D unresolved. Germline CDR1 KGHSH, CDR2 LQKENI. V was clipped by 3 bases and J by 1 base, with 10 bases between them. This CDR3 comprises 14 residues. Here the CDR3 reads CASSPSRGSYEQYF. The CDR3 DNA reads TGTGCCAGCTCACCCTCCCGTGGGTCCTACGAGCAGTACTTC.

This clone was observed once. This chain connects TRBV5-1 to TRBJ2-5; the match to TRBD2 covers 10 bases. There are 15 residues in the CDR3. Germline V gene data show CDR1 as SGHRS and CDR2 as YFSETQ. The J segment lost 5 bases and the V segment lost 4 bases, leaving 8 bases of the junction unmatched. This CDR3 is CASSRPSGGFETQYF. The CDR3 DNA follows: TGCGCCAGCAGCCGACCTAGCGGGGGCTTCGAGACCCAGTACTTC.

The V call is TRBV4-3, the J call TRBJ2-1; tentatively, D is TRBD2 (6 bases). Per the germline V gene, CDR1 is LGHNA and CDR2 is YSLEER. Trimming pared 4 bases from V and 5 bases from J, leaving 18 bases between. This CDR3 is built from 16 residues. CDR3 region: CASSPRALAANNEQFF. The CDR3 coding sequence is TGCGCCAGCAGCCCTAGGGCACTAGCAGCTAACAATGAGCAGTTCTTC.

This clone was counted only a few times. The chain couples TRBV5-1 to TRBJ1-1; no firm D call. V was pared by 7 bases and J by 0 bases, with 13 bases between. CDR3 size: 14 residues. CDR1 and CDR2 from the germline V gene are SGHRS and YFSETQ. The CDR3 sequence is CASCSASMNTEAFF. CDR3 DNA sequence: TGCGCCAGCTGTTCAGCCAGCATGAACACTGAAGCTTTCTTT.

The chain employs TRBV5-1 and TRBJ1-2; unclear D gene. Per the germline V gene, CDR1 is SGHRS and CDR2 is YFSETQ. This CDR3 spans 13 amino acids. V dropped 0 bases and J dropped 2 bases, with 5 bases sitting between them. The CDR3 sequence: CASSLARNYGYTF. The CDR3 nucleotides read TGCGCCAGCAGCTTGGCCCGGAACTATGGCTACACCTTC. The full variable domain, completed using reference TRBV5-1 and TRBJ1-2, is KAGVTQTPRYLIKTRGQQVTLSCSPISGHRSVSWYQQTPGQGLQFLFEYFSETQRNKGNFPGRFSGRQFSNSRSEMNVSTLELGDSALYLCASSLARNYGYTFGSGTRLTVV.

In this sample, this clone turned up a few times. CDR3 sequence: CASTSTSGASYEQYF. CDR3 nucleotides: TGTGCCAGCACGTCCACTAGCGGGGCCTCCTACGAGCAGTACTTC. The chain uses TRBV28 and TRBJ2-7; 10 positions agree with TRBD2. Germline assignment: CDR1 MDHEN and CDR2 SYDVKM. The CDR3 is made up of 15 amino acids. The V gene end was trimmed by 7 bases and the J gene end by 0 bases; junction bases not matched to a gene: 6.

This clone occurred once. The J gene is TRBJ2-3, the V gene TRBV5-1; TRBD2 matches 13 bases. This CDR3 has 16 amino acids. Germline V CDR1 and CDR2: SGHRS, YFSETQ. V trimming: 4 bases; J trimming: 2 bases; junction bases outside the gene matches: 4. CDR3 sequence reads: CASSTGTSGVTDTQYF. The CDR3 DNA reads TGCGCCAGCAGCACCGGGACTAGCGGGGTCACAGATACGCAGTATTTT.

The chain joins TRBV29-1 to TRBJ1-1; D remains ambiguous. CDR1 is SQVTM and CDR2 is ANQGSEA in the germline V gene. The CDR3 is 11 residues long. V gave up 4 bases and J gave up 7 bases, with 10 bases separating them. CDR3 residues: CSVGRRGEAFF. The CDR3, as DNA: TGCAGCGTTGGCCGACGGGGTGAAGCTTTCTTT.

The chain is built from TRBV19 and TRBJ2-1; TRBD1 aligns across 7 bases. The CDR3 is 13 amino acids. Germline CDR1 reads LNHDA; CDR2 reads SQIVND (reference sequence). The J segment lost 14 bases and the V segment lost 1 base, leaving 8 bases of the junction unmatched. This chain's CDR3 is CASSIAEDREKFF. CDR3 nucleotide sequence: TGTGCCAGTAGTATAGCAGAAGACAGGGAGAAGTTCTTC.

The rearrangement uses TRBV30 and TRBJ2-7; D tentatively fits TRBD1 or TRBD2 (5 bases each). V was cut by 8 bases and J by 5 bases, with 10 bases left in between. CDR3 size: 10 residues. The germline V gene has CDR1 GTSNPN and CDR2 SVGIG (reference sequence). CDR3 DNA sequence: TGTGCCCAGGGAGAAAACGAGCAGTACTTC. Protein sequence: CAQGENEQYF.

The genes are TRBV29-1 and TRBJ1-1; D is undetermined. The CDR3 consists of 15 residues. Trimming took off 6 bases at V and 5 bases at J, with 22 bases between the two ends. Germline CDR1 reads SQVTM; CDR2 reads ANQGSEA. CDR3 nucleotides: TGCAGCGTGTCCTACGACTCCCTAAAGGGTACTGAAGCTTTCTTT. Translated, it gives CSVSYDSLKGTEAFF.

The chain links TRBV2 to TRBJ2-7; 7 bases match TRBD1. Germline V gene data show CDR1 as SNHLY and CDR2 as FYNNEI. CDR3 size: 15 residues. Trimming at V came to 3 bases and at J to 7 bases, leaving 12 bases not matched to a gene. The CDR3 here is CASSERSGRQGEQYF. In DNA, the CDR3 is TGTGCCAGCAGTGAGAGGTCAGGGCGACAGGGTGAGCAGTACTTC.

The chain joins TRBV30 to TRBJ1-1; tentative D call: TRBD1 (6 bases). The V end lost 3 bases, the J end lost 3 bases, and 23 bases lay between the germline ends. Germline V lookup: CDR1 GTSNPN, CDR2 SVGIG (reference sequence). The CDR3 sequence is 17 residues long. The CDR3 loop reads CAWSPDRTTRRDTEAFF. CDR3 in DNA: TGTGCCTGGAGCCCTGACAGGACCACCCGGAGGGACACTGAAGCTTTCTTT.

The chain joins TRBV7-2 to TRBJ2-1, with D uncertain. The germline V gene has CDR1 SGHTA and CDR2 FQGNSA. Trimming stripped 1 base from V and 0 bases from J, with 10 bases between. The CDR3 spans 16 residues. Here the CDR3 reads CASSLVDGFSYNEQFF. The CDR3 bases are TGTGCCAGCAGCTTAGTTGACGGATTCTCCTACAATGAGCAGTTCTTC. The full variable domain, completed using reference TRBV7-2 and TRBJ2-1, is GAGVSQSPSNKVTEKGKDVELRCDPISGHTALYWYRQSLGQGLEFLIYFQGNSAPDKSGLPSDRFSAERTGGSVSTLTIQRTQQEDSAVYLCASSLVDGFSYNEQFFGPGTRLTVL.